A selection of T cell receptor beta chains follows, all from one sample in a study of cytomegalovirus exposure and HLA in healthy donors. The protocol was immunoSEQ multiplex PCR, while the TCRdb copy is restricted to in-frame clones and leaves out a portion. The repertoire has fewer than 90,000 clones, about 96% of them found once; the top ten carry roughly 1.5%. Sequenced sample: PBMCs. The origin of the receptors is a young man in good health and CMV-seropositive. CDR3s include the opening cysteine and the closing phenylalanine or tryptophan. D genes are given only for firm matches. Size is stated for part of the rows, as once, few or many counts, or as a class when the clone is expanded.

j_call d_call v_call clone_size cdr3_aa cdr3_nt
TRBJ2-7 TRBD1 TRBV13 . CASSPTGDEQYF TGTGCCAGCAGCCCAACAGGGGACGAGCAGTACTTC
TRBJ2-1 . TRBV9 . CASSLNNGGRLQFF TGTGCCAGCAGCCTAAACAACGGCGGAAGGTTGCAGTTCTTC
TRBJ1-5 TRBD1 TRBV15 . CATSGTGANQPQHF TGTGCCACCTCCGGGACAGGGGCGAATCAGCCCCAGCATTTT
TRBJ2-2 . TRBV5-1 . CASSPGGGDTGELFF TGCGCCAGCAGCCCGGGCGGGGGCGACACCGGGGAGCTGTTTTTT
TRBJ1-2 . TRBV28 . CASRWAGRNYGYTF TGTGCCAGCAGGTGGGCAGGGAGGAACTATGGCTACACCTTC
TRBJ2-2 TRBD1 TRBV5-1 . CASTTTGGFGELFF TGCGCCAGCACCACTACAGGGGGGTTCGGGGAGCTGTTTTTT
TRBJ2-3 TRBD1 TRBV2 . CASNAGQAPSTDTQYF TGTGCCAGCAACGCCGGACAGGCTCCTAGCACAGATACGCAGTATTTT
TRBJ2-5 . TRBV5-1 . CASSLRGQTYQETQYF TGCGCCAGCAGCCTTCGAGGACAGACATACCAAGAGACCCAGTACTTC
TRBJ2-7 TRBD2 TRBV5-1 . CASSSLAGDEQYF TGCGCCAGCAGCTCTCTAGCGGGCGACGAGCAGTACTTC
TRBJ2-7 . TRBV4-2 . CASSPGPLGGAYEQYF TGTGCCAGCAGTCCGGGGCCTCTCGGCGGGGCCTACGAGCAGTACTTC
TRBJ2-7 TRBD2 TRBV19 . CASSRLAGGYEQYF TGTGCCAGTAGTCGACTAGCGGGTGGGTACGAGCAGTACTTC
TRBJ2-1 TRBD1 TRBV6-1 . CASPGQGISNEQFF TGTGCCTCCCCTGGACAGGGTATTTCCAATGAGCAGTTCTTC
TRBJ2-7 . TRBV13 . CASSPKSAVAYQPYEQYF TGTGCCAGCAGCCCAAAGTCTGCTGTTGCGTACCAACCCTACGAGCAGTACTTC
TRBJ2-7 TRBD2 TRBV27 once CASRLRGGGEQYF TGTGCCAGCCGCCTGCGGGGGGGAGGGGAGCAGTACTTC
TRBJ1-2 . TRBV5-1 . CASSLSRGEGGSYGYTF TGCGCCAGCAGCTTATCCCGAGGGGAGGGAGGCAGCTATGGCTACACCTTC
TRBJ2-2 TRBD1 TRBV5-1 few CASSLQGDTGELFF TGCGCCAGCAGCCTGCAGGGGGACACCGGGGAGCTGTTTTTT
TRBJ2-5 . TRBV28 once CASSFIYVGGNRRQETQYF TGTGCCAGCAGTTTCATTTACGTAGGGGGAAACAGGAGACAAGAGACCCAGTACTTC
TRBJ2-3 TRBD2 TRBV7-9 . CASSQASGSRTDTQYF TGTGCCAGCAGCCAGGCTAGCGGGAGTCGAACAGATACGCAGTATTTT
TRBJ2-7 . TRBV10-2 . CASSESGPLGEQYF TGCGCCAGCAGTGAGAGCGGGCCCCTCGGAGAGCAGTACTTC
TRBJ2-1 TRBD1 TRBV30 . CALDRGPRQVNNEQFF TGTGCCTTGGACAGGGGGCCTCGCCAGGTCAACAATGAGCAGTTCTTC
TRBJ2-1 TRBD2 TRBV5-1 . CASSVTSAGVPNEQFF TGCGCCAGCAGCGTAACCTCGGCGGGAGTCCCCAATGAGCAGTTCTTC
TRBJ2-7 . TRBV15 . CATSRARGGHEQYF TGTGCCACCAGCAGAGCCCGGGGAGGCCACGAGCAGTACTTC
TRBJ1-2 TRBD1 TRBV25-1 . CASSDPGQSGYTF TGTGCCAGCAGTGACCCGGGACAGTCCGGCTACACCTTC
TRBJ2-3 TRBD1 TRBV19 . CASSTSRDRVSSDTQYF TGTGCCAGTAGTACCAGCCGGGACAGGGTTTCCTCAGATACGCAGTATTTT
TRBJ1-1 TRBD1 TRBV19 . CASSIAKTGGDTNTEAFF TGTGCCAGTAGTATAGCGAAGACAGGGGGCGATACGAACACTGAAGCTTTCTTT
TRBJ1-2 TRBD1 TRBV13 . CASSSRTGATYGYTF TGTGCCAGCAGCTCCAGGACAGGGGCAACTTATGGCTACACCTTC
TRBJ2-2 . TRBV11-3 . CASAGAGHNTGELFF TGTGCCAGCGCAGGAGCGGGACACAACACCGGGGAGCTGTTTTTT
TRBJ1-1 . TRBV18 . CAPSLTVMNTEAFF TGTGCCCCATCCCTAACGGTGATGAACACTGAAGCTTTCTTT
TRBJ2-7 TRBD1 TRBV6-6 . CASSQMDRAYEQYF TGTGCCAGCAGTCAGATGGACAGGGCCTACGAGCAGTACTTC
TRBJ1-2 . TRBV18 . CASSPELSEWGYTF TGTGCCAGCTCACCTGAGCTTTCCGAATGGGGCTACACCTTC
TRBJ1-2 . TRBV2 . CASRAQGYGYTF TGTGCCAGCAGAGCACAGGGTTATGGCTACACCTTC
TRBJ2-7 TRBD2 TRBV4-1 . CASSQSGSSYEQYF TGCGCCAGCAGCCAAAGCGGGAGCTCCTACGAGCAGTACTTC
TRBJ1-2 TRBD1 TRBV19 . CASSETGAHYGYTF TGTGCCAGTAGTGAAACAGGGGCCCACTATGGCTACACCTTC
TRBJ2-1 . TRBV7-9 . CASSADSSNEQFF TGTGCCAGCAGCGCGGACAGTTCGAATGAGCAGTTCTTC
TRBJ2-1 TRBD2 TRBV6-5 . CASSQSSGSSDEQFF TGTGCCAGCAGTCAATCTAGCGGGAGCAGCGATGAGCAGTTCTTC
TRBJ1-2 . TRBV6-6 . CVPVRGPNYGYTF TGTGTACCCGTCAGGGGCCCTAACTATGGCTACACCTTC
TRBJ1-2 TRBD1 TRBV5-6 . CASSYDRDRGFWGYTF TGTGCCAGCAGCTACGACCGGGACAGGGGATTCTGGGGCTACACCTTC
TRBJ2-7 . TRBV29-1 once CSVEVVHIDSYEQYF TGCAGCGTTGAAGTGGTACACATTGACTCCTACGAGCAGTACTTC
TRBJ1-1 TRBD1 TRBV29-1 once CSEQTGWGTEAFF TGCAGCGAACAGACAGGGTGGGGAACTGAAGCTTTCTTT
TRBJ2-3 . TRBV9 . CASSVSSTDTQYF TGTGCCAGCAGCGTCTCGAGCACAGATACGCAGTATTTT
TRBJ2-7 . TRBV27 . CASSPERTISYEQYF TGTGCCAGCAGTCCCGAGCGGACCATCTCCTACGAGCAGTACTTC
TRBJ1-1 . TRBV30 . CAWRSSPGGTEAFF TGTGCCTGGAGATCCAGCCCCGGGGGCACTGAAGCTTTCTTT
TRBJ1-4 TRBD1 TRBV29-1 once CSVTGQGKLFF TGCAGCGTGACCGGACAGGGAAAACTGTTTTTT
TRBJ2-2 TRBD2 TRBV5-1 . CASSLRGEGTGELFF TGCGCCAGCAGCTTGCGGGGGGAAGGGACCGGGGAGCTGTTTTTT